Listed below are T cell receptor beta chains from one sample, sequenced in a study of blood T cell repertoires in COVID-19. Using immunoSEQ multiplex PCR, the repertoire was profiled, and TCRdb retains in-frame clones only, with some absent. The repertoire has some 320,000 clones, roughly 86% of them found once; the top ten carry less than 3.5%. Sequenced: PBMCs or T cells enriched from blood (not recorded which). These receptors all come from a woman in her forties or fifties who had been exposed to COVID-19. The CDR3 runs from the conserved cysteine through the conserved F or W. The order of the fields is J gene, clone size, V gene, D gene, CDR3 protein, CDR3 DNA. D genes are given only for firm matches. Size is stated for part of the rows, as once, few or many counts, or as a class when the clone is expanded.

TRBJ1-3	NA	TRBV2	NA	CASIPDSFSGNTIYF	TGTGCCAGCATCCCAGACAGTTTCTCTGGAAACACCATATATTTT
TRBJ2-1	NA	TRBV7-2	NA	CASSPTPGEQFF	TGTGCCAGCAGCCCAACGCCGGGTGAGCAGTTCTTC
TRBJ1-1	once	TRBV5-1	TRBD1	CASSRQGPRNTEAFF	TGCGCCAGCAGCCGACAGGGACCCAGAAACACTGAAGCTTTCTTT
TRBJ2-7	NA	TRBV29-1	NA	CSVAGLAEQYF	TGCAGCGTTGCAGGGTTGGCCGAGCAGTACTTC
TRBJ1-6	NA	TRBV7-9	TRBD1	CASSLGGGGSTF	TGTGCCAGCAGCTTAGGTGGAGGGGGCTCGACCTTT
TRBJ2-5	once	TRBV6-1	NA	CASSEWSSQETQYF	TGTGCCAGCAGTGAGTGGTCTAGCCAAGAGACCCAGTACTTC
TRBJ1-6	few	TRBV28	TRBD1	CASSFPGQDLGSPLHF	TGTGCCAGCAGTTTCCCGGGACAGGACCTGGGTTCACCCCTCCACTTT
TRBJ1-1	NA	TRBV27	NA	CASSDLLGYTEAFF	TGTGCCAGCAGTGATTTGCTAGGTTATACTGAAGCTTTCTTT
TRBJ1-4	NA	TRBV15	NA	CATSWGLHNEKLFF	TGTGCCACCAGCTGGGGACTCCATAATGAAAAACTGTTTTTT
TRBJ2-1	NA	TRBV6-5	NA	CASSYSLGVDNEQFF	TGTGCCAGCAGTTACTCACTCGGGGTCGACAATGAGCAGTTCTTC
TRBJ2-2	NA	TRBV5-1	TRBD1	CASSPGTGAGELFF	TGCGCCAGCAGCCCGGGGACAGGGGCCGGGGAGCTGTTTTTT
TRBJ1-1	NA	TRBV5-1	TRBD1	CASSLVGGLGQGLSDTEAFF	TGCGCCAGCAGCTTGGTGGGTGGGCTGGGACAGGGTCTAAGTGACACTGAAGCTTTCTTT
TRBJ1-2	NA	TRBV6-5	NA	CASTRGANYGYTF	TGTGCCAGCACCCGGGGAGCTAACTATGGCTACACCTTC